The next 17 T cell receptor beta chains were all read from a single sample in a study of blood T cell repertoires in COVID-19. Measured with immunoSEQ multiplex PCR; TCRdb has only the in-frame clones, and not every one. The profile covers about 120,000 clones, with 85% to 90% appearing a single time and 7.6% taken by the ten largest. Sequencing was done on a sample of peripheral blood. The receptors were gathered from a man aged 45-60 years with acute or convalescent COVID-19.

The sample holds one count of this clone. The rearrangement uses TRBV5-5 and TRBJ2-7; D remains unclear. Germline assignment: CDR1 SGHKS and CDR2 YYEKEE (reference sequence). Trimming cost V 0 bases and J 5 bases, with 9 bases left between them. The CDR3 is made up of 13 amino acids. CDR3: CASSLGGPDEQYF. Written as DNA, the CDR3 is TGTGCCAGCAGCTTGGGCGGCCCTGACGAGCAGTACTTC.

The chain joins TRBV6-5 to TRBJ2-5; TRBD2 matches 9 bases. CDR3 length equals 13 residues. Germline V CDR1 and CDR2: MNHEY, SVGAGI. The ends lost 6 bases at V and 5 bases at J; junction bases unmatched: 4. CDR3 DNA: TGTGCCAGCAGCTTAGCGGGGGATGAGACCCAGTACTTC. Translated, it gives CASSLAGDETQYF.

V is TRBV10-3 and J is TRBJ1-2; 9 bases fit TRBD1. After removal of 0 bases from V and 2 bases from J, the junction contained 7 bases not matched to a gene. This CDR3 comprises 17 residues. Germline V gene lookup returns CDR1 ENHRY and CDR2 SYGVKD. The CDR3, as DNA: TGTGCCATCAGTGAGTCACAGGACAGGGGATGGAACTATGGCTACACCTTC. Translation: CAISESQDRGWNYGYTF.

This chain links TRBV6-5 with TRBJ2-7; TRBD1 aligns across 7 bases. V shed 7 bases and J 3 bases; nucleotides not matched to a gene: 6. There are 13 residues in the CDR3. The germline CDR1 and CDR2 sequences are MNHEY and SVGAGI. CDR3 region: CASNRDSHYEQYF. Here the CDR3 DNA reads TGTGCCAGCAACAGGGACAGCCACTACGAGCAGTACTTC.

The chain recombines TRBV4-1 with TRBJ2-1; 13 bases align to TRBD2. The CDR3 consists of 16 residues. From germline, CDR1 is MGHRA and CDR2 YSYEKL. With V trimmed by 4 bases and J by 3 bases, 3 bases remained unmatched. CDR3 nucleotides: TGCGCCAGCAGCCCAGGACTAGCGGGAGTCTACAATGAGCAGTTCTTC. This gives the protein CASSPGLAGVYNEQFF.

The chain links TRBV19 to TRBJ1-1, with TRBD1 identical over 12 bases. V trimming: 5 bases; J trimming: 11 bases; junction bases outside the gene matches: 6. Per the germline V gene, CDR1 is LNHDA and CDR2 is SQIVND (reference sequence). The CDR3 has 13 residues. CDR3 DNA: TGTGCCAGTAGTGACCGGGACAGGGGGCCTGCTTTCTTT. It specifies CASSDRDRGPAFF.

The chain combines TRBV6-6 with TRBJ1-2; TRBD1 might be the D (5 bases). Trimming took 2 bases from V and 2 from J, leaving 9 bases between them. The length of the CDR3 is 14 residues. The germline gives CDR1 MNHNY, CDR2 SVGAGI (reference sequence). The DNA of the CDR3 is TGTGCCAGCAGTTACGGGGCAGGGAACTATGGCTACACCTTC. This gives the protein CASSYGAGNYGYTF.

The chain has TRBV5-1 and TRBJ1-2; D remains unclear. The V end was cut by 4 bases, the J end by 0 bases, with 7 bases between. Germline lookup yields CDR1 SGHRS and CDR2 YFSETQ. CDR3 length equals 13 residues. The CDR3, as DNA: TGCGCCAGCAGCGCAGAGGCTAACTATGGCTACACCTTC. Amino acids: CASSAEANYGYTF.

The V gene is TRBV9, the J gene TRBJ2-5; 12 bases agree with TRBD2. Germline CDR1 is SGDLS and CDR2 is YYNGEE. The CDR3 sequence is 16 residues long. The V segment lost 0 bases and the J segment 4 bases; nucleotides outside the gene matches: 4. CDR3 coding DNA: TGTGCCAGCAGCGTAGCTAGCGGGAGGGCCCTAGAGACCCAGTACTTC. This codes for CASSVASGRALETQYF.

The V gene is TRBV6-1, the J gene TRBJ2-1, with D perhaps matching TRBD1 (5 bases). Deletions cut 3 bases from V and 3 bases from J, with 21 bases between. This CDR3 region has 18 residues. Germline lookup yields CDR1 MNHNS and CDR2 SASEGT. The CDR3 coding sequence is TGTGCCAGCAGTGACCCCATAGGACACCAATCGGGCTACAATGAGCAGTTCTTC. Its protein product is CASSDPIGHQSGYNEQFF.

This chain joins TRBV4-3 and TRBJ2-1; 12 bases align to TRBD2. The V and J ends lost 0 bases and 6 bases, in that order; junction bases with no gene match: 0. From germline, CDR1 is LGHNA and CDR2 YSLEER. The CDR3 is made up of 15 amino acids. As DNA, the CDR3 is TGCGCCAGCAGCCAAGAGACTAGCGGGAGCAATGAGCAGTTCTTC. Translation gives CASSQETSGSNEQFF.

The CDR3 DNA follows: TGTGCCAGCAGTGAAGGGGGGGAAGAGACCCAGTACTTC. Translated, it gives CASSEGGEETQYF. V and J are TRBV6-1 and TRBJ2-5; perhaps TRBD2 as D (6 bases). The CDR3 contains 13 residues. Germline loops: CDR1 MNHNS, CDR2 SASEGT. V lost 1 base to trimming and J lost 3 bases, with 6 bases between them.

The V gene is TRBV27, the J gene TRBJ1-1, with 7 positions matching TRBD1. Germline-derived CDR1 and CDR2 are MNHEY and SMNVEV (reference sequence). J was trimmed by 1 base and V by 5 bases; bases with no gene match: 7. The CDR3 covers 15 residues. This chain's CDR3 is CASSRQGGANTEAFF. As DNA, the CDR3 is TGTGCCAGCAGTAGACAAGGGGGCGCGAACACTGAAGCTTTCTTT.

The chain links TRBV25-1 to TRBJ2-3; TRBD2 is a possible D gene (6 bases). CDR1 is MGHDK, CDR2 SYGVNS, per germline. The CDR3 loop spans 16 amino acids. Trimming stripped 1 base from V and 4 bases from J, with 15 bases between. DNA of the CDR3: TGTGCCAGCAGTGAATTGGGGGGAGGTGATGCAGATACGCAGTATTTT. It codes for CASSELGGGDADTQYF.

V usage is TRBV7-8 and J usage is TRBJ2-1; 11 bases align to TRBD2. The CDR3 has 17 amino acids. The V segment lost 2 bases and the J segment 4 bases; nucleotides outside the gene matches: 7. Germline CDR1 and CDR2: SGHVS and FQNEAQ. The CDR3 DNA sequence: TGTGCCAGCAGCTTACTAGTTGGGACTAGCGGTTACAATGAGCAGTTCTTC. Amino acids: CASSLLVGTSGYNEQFF.

V usage is TRBV2 and J usage is TRBJ1-1; 10 bases line up with TRBD1. Germline V lookup: CDR1 SNHLY, CDR2 FYNNEI. This CDR3 is built from 14 residues. The V segment lost 3 bases and the J segment 6 bases; nucleotides outside the gene matches: 4. As DNA, the CDR3 is TGTGCCAGCAGTGAGGGACAGGGGATGTCTGAAGCTTTCTTT. Amino acid sequence: CASSEGQGMSEAFF.

The chain links TRBV11-3 to TRBJ2-1; 10 bases fit TRBD2. CDR1 is SGHNT and CDR2 is YENEEA in the germline V gene. V shed 4 bases and J 7 bases; nucleotides not matched to a gene: 10. The CDR3 has 16 amino acids. CDR3 in amino acids: CASSSIASGSVNEQFF. CDR3 coding DNA: TGTGCCAGCAGCTCTATAGCTAGCGGGAGTGTGAATGAGCAGTTCTTC.